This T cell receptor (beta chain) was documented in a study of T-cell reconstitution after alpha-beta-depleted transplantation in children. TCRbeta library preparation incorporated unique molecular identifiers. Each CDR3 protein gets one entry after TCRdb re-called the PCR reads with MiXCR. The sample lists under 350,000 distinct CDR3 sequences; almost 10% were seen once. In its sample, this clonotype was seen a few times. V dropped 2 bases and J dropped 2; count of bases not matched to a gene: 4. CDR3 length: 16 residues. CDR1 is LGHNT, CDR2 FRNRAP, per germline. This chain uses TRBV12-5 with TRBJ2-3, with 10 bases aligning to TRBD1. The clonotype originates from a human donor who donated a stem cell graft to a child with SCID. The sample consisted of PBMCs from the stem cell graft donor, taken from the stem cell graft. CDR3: CASGLSGTGDTDTQYF. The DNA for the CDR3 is TGTGCTAGTGGTTTGTCGGGGACAGGGGACACAGATACGCAGTATTTT.